A single sample is the source of the 22 T cell receptor beta chains below, sequenced in a study of early T cells in non-severe SARS-CoV-2 infection. MiXCR, applied by TCRdb to the 5' RACE reads, yields one record per CDR3 protein. The table has under 70,000 distinct CDR3 sequences, about 16% seen once. This material consisted of whole blood, taken at baseline. The receptors were gathered from an adult who was a healthcare worker with PCR-confirmed SARS-CoV-2 infection or an uninfected control (not recorded which).

This rearrangement joins TRBV28 to TRBJ1-2; perhaps TRBD1 as D (5 bases). V lost 2 bases, J lost 4 bases, and 14 bases lay in between. Germline V lookup: CDR1 MDHEN, CDR2 SYDVKM. The CDR3 totals 15 residues. The CDR3 DNA reads as TGTGCCAGCAGTTTAGTGCAGGGTACCCCCTATGGCTACACCTTC. Translated, it gives CASSLVQGTPYGYTF.

In this sample, this clonotype turned up a few times. The rearrangement links TRBV12-3 or TRBV12-4 to TRBJ2-3; TRBD2 agrees at 8 bases. The CDR3 consists of 14 residues. With 7 bases clipped from V and 1 base from J, the junction kept 4 bases outside the gene matches. The CDR3 DNA reads as TGTGCCAGCATCATACTAGCGGGCACAGATACGCAGTATTTT. Amino acids: CASIILAGTDTQYF.

This clonotype came up a few times. The genes are TRBV7-6 and TRBJ2-1; D is ambiguous. V gave up 3 bases and J gave up 9 bases, with 9 bases separating them. This CDR3 is 12 amino acids long. The germline CDR1 and CDR2 sequences are SGHVS and FNYEAQ. CDR3 nucleotides: TGTGCCAGCAGCTTGAGTAGCAGTGAGCAGTTCTTC. Translating gives CASSLSSSEQFF.

The V call is TRBV27, the J call TRBJ1-2, with a possible D match to TRBD1 (5 bases). The CDR3 runs 14 residues. Trimming pared 1 base from V and 8 bases from J, leaving 14 bases between. Germline V gene sequence: CDR1 MNHEY, CDR2 SMNVEV (reference sequence). CDR3 nucleotide sequence: TGTGCCAGCAGTTTATTTCCAGGGTCGGGAGGCTACACCTTC. Residues: CASSLFPGSGGYTF.

This clonotype was found many times. The chain is built from TRBV7-9 and TRBJ1-6; no definite D call. This CDR3 is built from 12 residues. Trimming took off 11 bases at V and 0 bases at J, with 5 bases between the two ends. The germline V gene has CDR1 SEHNR and CDR2 FQNEAQ (reference sequence). The CDR3 region has the DNA TGTGCCGGGAGCTCCTATAATTCACCCCTCCACTTT. It yields the protein CAGSSYNSPLHF.

This clonotype has a handful of counts. CDR3 amino acids: CASSMGTAVTGELFF. The CDR3 DNA sequence: TGTGCCAGTAGTATGGGGACGGCGGTTACCGGGGAGCTGTTTTTT. The chain couples TRBV19 to TRBJ2-2; D tentatively reads TRBD1 or TRBD2 (5 bases each). V lost 3 bases to trimming and J lost 5 bases, with 13 bases between them. Germline lookup yields CDR1 LNHDA and CDR2 SQIVND (reference sequence). This CDR3 has 15 amino acids.

This clonotype occurred a few times. J is TRBJ1-2 and V is TRBV6-1; no definite D call. CDR1 is MNHNS, CDR2 SASEGT, per germline. Trimming stripped 0 bases from V and 1 base from J, with 9 bases between. This CDR3 has 15 residues. The CDR3 reads CASSEAWTGNYGYTF. CDR3 nucleotide sequence: TGTGCCAGCAGTGAAGCCTGGACGGGTAACTATGGCTACACCTTC.

V and J are TRBV7-9 and TRBJ2-2; 8 nucleotides agree with TRBD1. CDR1 is SEHNR and CDR2 is FQNEAQ in the germline V gene (reference sequence). The CDR3 covers 16 residues. V lost 4 bases to trimming and J lost 3 bases; unmatched junction nucleotides: 7. CDR3 coding DNA: TGTGCCAGCAGCTCGAGGACAGGGTACGACACCGGGGAGCTGTTTTTT. It is translated as CASSSRTGYDTGELFF.

This clonotype has a handful of counts. The genes are TRBV28 and TRBJ1-2; D may be TRBD1 (6 bases). The V gene's germline CDR1 is MDHEN and CDR2 SYDVKM. V dropped 7 bases and J dropped 4 bases, with 16 bases sitting between them. This CDR3 contains 14 residues. DNA of the CDR3: TGTGCCAGCACCATAGGGGGGGCTCGCTATGGCTACACCTTC. Its translation is CASTIGGARYGYTF.

The rearrangement uses TRBV6-6 and TRBJ2-3; no clear D gene. Trimming left V 2 bases short and J 6 bases short, with 12 bases between. Germline CDR1 reads MNHNY; CDR2 reads SVGAGI (reference sequence). The CDR3 contains 14 residues. In DNA form, the CDR3 reads TGTGCCAGCAGTTACACCACCACTTGGGATACGCAGTATTTT. Translation: CASSYTTTWDTQYF.

The genes are TRBV28 and TRBJ2-5; 12 bases are a match to TRBD2. The CDR3 has 16 amino acids. V gave up 3 bases and J gave up 6 bases; unmatched junction bases: 8. Germline V gene data show CDR1 as MDHEN and CDR2 as SYDVKM. The CDR3 region has the DNA TGTGCCAGCAGTTTGGCTAGCGGGGGGGCAGTGAAGACCCAGTACTTC. Translation gives CASSLASGGAVKTQYF. Supplemented by reference TRBV28 and TRBJ2-5, the full variable domain reads DVKVTQSSRYLVKRTGEKVFLECVQDMDHENMFWYRQDPGLGLRLIYFSYDVKMKEKGDIPEGYSVSREKKERFSLILESASTNQTSMYLCASSLASGGAVKTQYFGPGTRLLVL.

The V and J genes are TRBV10-2 and TRBJ2-4; maybe TRBD1 (5 bases). The CDR3 runs to 16 residues. Germline V CDR1 and CDR2: WSHSY, SAAADI. Trimming took off 6 bases at V and 0 bases at J, with 15 bases between the two ends. The CDR3 bases are TGCGCCAGCAGATCCCATAGGGGCCTAGCCAAAAACATTCAGTACTTC. Amino acid sequence: CASRSHRGLAKNIQYF.

This clonotype was counted at least ten times. The V call is TRBV20-1, the J call TRBJ2-1; 11 bases align to TRBD2. This CDR3 has 13 residues. In germline, CDR1 is DFQATT, CDR2 SNEGSKA (reference sequence). The V gene end was trimmed by 4 bases and the J gene end by 6 bases; junction bases not matched to a gene: 2. The CDR3 reads CSAKGLAVNEQFF. CDR3 bases: TGCAGTGCTAAGGGACTAGCGGTCAATGAGCAGTTCTTC.

The chain has TRBV6-5 and TRBJ2-7, with TRBD1 identical over 10 bases. V was clipped by 1 base and J by 4 bases; unmatched bases: 1. The length of the CDR3 is 14 residues. Germline lookup yields CDR1 MNHEY and CDR2 SVGAGI. In DNA, the CDR3 is TGTGCCAGCAGTTACTTGGGACAGGGGTACGAGCAGTACTTC. Protein sequence: CASSYLGQGYEQYF.

The chain has TRBV7-9 and TRBJ1-6, with 9 nucleotides matching TRBD1. The CDR3 is made up of 22 amino acids. V shed 5 bases and J 0 bases; nucleotides not matched to a gene: 20. Germline lookup yields CDR1 SEHNR and CDR2 FQNEAQ (reference sequence). CDR3 nucleotide sequence: TGTGCCAGCAGCCCCAATGTTGACTGGGACAGGGTAATGAGCTCCTATAATTCACCCCTCCACTTT. It codes for CASSPNVDWDRVMSSYNSPLHF. Based on the CDR3 plus reference TRBV7-9 and TRBJ1-6, the full variable domain is DTGVSQNPRHKITKRGQNVTFRCDPISEHNRLYWYRQTLGQGPEFLTYFQNEAQLEKSRLLSDRFSAERPKGSFSTLEIQRTEQGDSAMYLCASSPNVDWDRVMSSYNSPLHFGNGTRLTVT.

This clonotype was found a few times. This rearrangement joins TRBV12-3 or TRBV12-4 to TRBJ1-1; D gene unclear. The CDR3 loop spans 11 amino acids. Trimming shortened V by 7 bases and J by 4 bases, and 7 bases separated the two germline ends. CDR3 region: CASTRITEAFF. In DNA form, the CDR3 reads TGTGCCAGCACCCGCATCACTGAAGCTTTCTTT.

This rearrangement joins TRBV9 to TRBJ1-1; a possible D gene is TRBD1 (6 bases). The germline CDR1 and CDR2 sequences are SGDLS and YYNGEE. V was clipped by 2 bases and J by 1 base, with 9 bases between them. The CDR3 contains 14 residues. The CDR3 sequence is CASSVGTQNTEAFF. The CDR3 DNA reads TGTGCCAGCAGCGTTGGGACACAGAACACTGAAGCTTTCTTT. Together with reference TRBV9 and TRBJ1-1, the CDR3 gives the full variable domain: DSGVTQTPKHLITATGQRVTLRCSPRSGDLSVYWYQQSLDQGLQFLIQYYNGEERAKGNILERFSAQQFPDLHSELNLSSLELGDSALYFCASSVGTQNTEAFFGQGTRLTVV.

This clonotype has at least ten counts. This chain connects TRBV7-9 to TRBJ2-5; D is uncertain. The CDR3 spans 13 residues. CDR1 and CDR2 from the germline V gene are SEHNR and FQNEAQ (reference sequence). Trimming stripped 2 bases from V and 3 bases from J, with 7 bases between. DNA of the CDR3: TGTGCCAGCAGCTTAAACTCCGAAGAGACCCAGTACTTC. Protein product: CASSLNSEETQYF.

This clonotype was found a few times. V usage is TRBV10-3 and J usage is TRBJ2-1, with 15 bases lining up with TRBD2. Trimming at V came to 5 bases and at J to 4 bases, leaving 21 bases not matched to a gene. Germline-derived CDR1 and CDR2 are ENHRY and SYGVKD. CDR3 length: 22 amino acids. CDR3 sequence reads: CAISTGTGQGLAGGKTYNEQFF. CDR3 in DNA: TGTGCCATCAGTACCGGGACAGGGCAAGGACTAGCGGGAGGGAAGACTTACAATGAGCAGTTCTTC.

This clonotype appeared a few times. The chain recombines TRBV20-1 with TRBJ2-3; TRBD2 agrees at 9 bases. This CDR3 has 14 amino acids. J gave up 4 bases and V 6 bases, and 8 bases lay outside the gene matches. CDR1 is DFQATT, CDR2 SNEGSKA, per germline (reference sequence). The CDR3 DNA follows: TGCAGTGCACCGCGGGGGGGCATTGCAGATACGCAGTATTTT. Translation gives CSAPRGGIADTQYF.

This clonotype occurred many times. The rearrangement uses TRBV7-8 and TRBJ1-5; tentatively, D is TRBD1 (6 bases). In germline, CDR1 is SGHVS, CDR2 FQNEAQ. V dropped 3 bases and J dropped 5 bases, with 14 bases sitting between them. The CDR3 consists of 15 residues. The CDR3 protein is CASSLGLAGDQPQHF. The DNA for the CDR3 is TGTGCCAGCAGCTTGGGGTTGGCAGGGGATCAGCCCCAGCATTTT.

The chain has TRBV2 and TRBJ1-4; D might be TRBD1 (6 bases). The length of the CDR3 is 15 residues. With 3 bases removed from V and 7 bases from J, the gap between germline ends came to 15 bases. From germline, CDR1 is SNHLY and CDR2 FYNNEI. CDR3 sequence reads: CASSDIKGGTEKLFF. The CDR3 region has the DNA TGTGCCAGCAGTGATATAAAGGGGGGGACTGAAAAACTGTTTTTT.